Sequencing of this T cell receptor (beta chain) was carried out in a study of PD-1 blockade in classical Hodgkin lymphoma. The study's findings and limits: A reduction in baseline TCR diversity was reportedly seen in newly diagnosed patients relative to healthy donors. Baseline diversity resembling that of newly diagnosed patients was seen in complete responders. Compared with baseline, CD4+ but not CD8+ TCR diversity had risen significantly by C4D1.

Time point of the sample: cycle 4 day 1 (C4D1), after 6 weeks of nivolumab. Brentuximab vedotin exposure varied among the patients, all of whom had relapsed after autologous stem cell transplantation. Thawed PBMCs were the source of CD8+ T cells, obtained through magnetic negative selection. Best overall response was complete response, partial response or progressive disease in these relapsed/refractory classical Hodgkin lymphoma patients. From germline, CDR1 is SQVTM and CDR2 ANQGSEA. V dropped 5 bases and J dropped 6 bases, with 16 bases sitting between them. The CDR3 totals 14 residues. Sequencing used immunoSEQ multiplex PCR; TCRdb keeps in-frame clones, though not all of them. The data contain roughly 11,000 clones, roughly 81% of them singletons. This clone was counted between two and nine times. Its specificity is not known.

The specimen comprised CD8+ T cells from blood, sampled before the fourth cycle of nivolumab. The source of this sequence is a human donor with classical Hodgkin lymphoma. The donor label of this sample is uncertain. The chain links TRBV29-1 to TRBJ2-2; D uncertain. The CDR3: CSVSPLPDSGELFF. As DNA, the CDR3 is TGCAGCGTTTCCCCACTCCCAGACTCCGGGGAGCTGTTTTTT.